The 16 T cell receptor beta chains reported below all come from one sample, sequenced in a study of T cell responses to AZD1222 COVID-19 vaccine. Profiling relied on immunoSEQ multiplex PCR, and the TCRdb table lists in-frame clones only, not all of them. Of roughly 150,000 clones in the sample, around 93% are singletons; the top ten hold 1.3% to 1.5%. The sample was peripheral blood, taken on day 0 of AZD1222 vaccination. These receptors originate from an adult in good health.

This clone was counted between two and nine times. The chain has TRBV19 and TRBJ1-4; 8 nucleotides line up with TRBD1. V lost 3 bases, J lost 7 bases, and 7 bases stayed unmatched. Germline assignment: CDR1 LNHDA and CDR2 SQIVND (reference sequence). CDR3 size: 15 residues. The CDR3 sequence is CASSIPQGVGEKLFF. In DNA, the CDR3 is TGTGCCAGTAGTATTCCACAGGGGGTTGGTGAAAAACTGTTTTTT.

This chain links TRBV19 with TRBJ2-5; tentatively, D is TRBD2 (6 bases). The CDR3 loop spans 15 amino acids. Germline V gene data show CDR1 as LNHDA and CDR2 as SQIVND (reference sequence). Trimming removed 9 bases at V and 1 base at J, with 18 bases between. The CDR3 sequence is CARRYTGTCQETQYF. CDR3 bases: TGTGCCAGGAGATATACCGGGACTTGCCAAGAGACCCAGTACTTC.

This chain uses TRBV15 with TRBJ2-7; D may correspond to TRBD1 or TRBD2 (6 bases each). V shed 1 base and J shed 2 bases, with 12 bases lying between them. Germline V gives CDR1 LNHNV, CDR2 YYDKDF (reference sequence). The CDR3 is 15 residues long. The CDR3 protein is CATSRGGAGTYEQYF. CDR3 sequence (DNA): TGTGCCACCAGCAGAGGGGGGGCAGGAACCTACGAGCAGTACTTC.

This clone was observed once. The chain has TRBV7-2 and TRBJ1-4; D unclear. This CDR3 region has 13 residues. V was clipped by 2 bases and J by 4 bases, with 5 bases between them. The V gene's germline CDR1 is SGHTA and CDR2 FQGNSA. CDR3 sequence reads: CASSLIFNEKLFF. The CDR3 DNA reads as TGTGCCAGCAGCTTAATATTTAATGAAAAACTGTTTTTT.

The chain links TRBV29-1 to TRBJ1-2, with unresolved D. Trimming removed 3 bases at V and 1 base at J, with 6 bases between. The CDR3 sequence is 12 residues long. The germline V gene encodes CDR1 SQVTM and CDR2 ANQGSEA. The CDR3, as DNA: TGCAGCGTTGAGGGGAATAACTATGGCTACACCTTC. This gives the protein CSVEGNNYGYTF.

There are a few counts of this clone. The chain has TRBV6-4 and TRBJ1-5; weak D call: TRBD1 (5 bases). Trimming left V 3 bases short and J 4 bases short, with 13 bases between. This CDR3 spans 15 amino acids. Germline CDR1 reads MRHNA; CDR2 reads SNTAGT. The CDR3: CASSEGAAGNQPQHF. In DNA, the CDR3 is TGTGCCAGCAGTGAAGGGGCAGCTGGTAATCAGCCCCAGCATTTT.

The chain is built from TRBV4-1 and TRBJ2-7; TRBD1 matches at 10 bases. The CDR3 totals 19 residues. Unmatched junction bases numbered 25, after V lost 4 bases and J lost 10 bases. Looked up from germline, CDR1 is MGHRA and CDR2 is YSYEKL. The CDR3 is CASSPRDIFWDRGPPGQYF. The CDR3 nucleotides read TGCGCCAGCAGCCCCCGAGACATCTTCTGGGACAGGGGACCCCCCGGACAGTACTTC.

The chain links TRBV6-5 to TRBJ2-5; 7 bases are shared with TRBD1. Losses at the gene ends were 7 bases for V and 3 bases for J; bases not matched to a gene: 11. CDR3 length equals 15 residues. Germline CDR1 MNHEY, CDR2 SVGAGI. The CDR3 loop reads CASKDRTVSKETQYF. In DNA form, the CDR3 reads TGTGCCAGCAAGGACAGGACCGTCTCCAAAGAGACCCAGTACTTC.

The chain couples TRBV27 to TRBJ2-1; D is ambiguous. Trimming stripped 5 bases from V and 2 bases from J, with 10 bases between. Germline loops: CDR1 MNHEY, CDR2 SMNVEV (reference sequence). CDR3 size: 14 residues. CDR3 amino acids: CASSPRETYNEQFF. CDR3 bases: TGTGCCAGCAGTCCCCGAGAAACCTACAATGAGCAGTTCTTC.

This clone was seen only once. This rearrangement joins TRBV30 to TRBJ1-1, with D possibly being TRBD1 (5 bases). V was pared by 0 bases and J by 5 bases, with 13 bases between. The CDR3 has 14 residues. Germline CDR1 reads GTSNPN; CDR2 reads SVGIG (reference sequence). CDR3 nucleotide sequence: TGTGCCTGGAGTGTCGGGGGGAGCGGGACTGAAGCTTTCTTT. It encodes CAWSVGGSGTEAFF. Looking up the rest from reference TRBV30 and TRBJ1-1 gives the full variable domain: SQTIHQWPATLVQPVGSPLSLECTVEGTSNPNLYWYRQAAGRGLQLLFYSVGIGQISSEVPQNLSASRPQDRQFILSSKKLLLSDSGFYLCAWSVGGSGTEAFFGQGTRLTVV.

Only one count was recorded for this clone. This chain joins TRBV9 and TRBJ1-1; TRBD1 aligns across 8 bases. CDR1 and CDR2 (germline): SGDLS, YYNGEE. The CDR3 extends over 15 amino acids. V lost 0 bases and J lost 10; bases outside the gene matches: 11. CDR3: CASSVGAGGFDRAFF. The CDR3 DNA reads TGTGCCAGCAGCGTAGGGGCAGGGGGCTTCGACCGAGCTTTCTTT.

V gene TRBV15 combines with J gene TRBJ1-5; weak D call: TRBD1 (6 bases). This CDR3 contains 15 residues. The germline V gene encodes CDR1 LNHNV and CDR2 YYDKDF (reference sequence). The germline V and J ends were trimmed by 3 bases and 4 bases, with 13 bases remaining between them. The CDR3 sequence: CATSSRDNRNQPQHF. In DNA form, the CDR3 reads TGTGCCACCAGCAGCCGGGACAACCGAAATCAGCCCCAGCATTTT.

The chain couples TRBV28 to TRBJ2-7; TRBD1 is a possible D gene (6 bases). From germline, CDR1 is MDHEN and CDR2 SYDVKM. The CDR3 is made up of 14 amino acids. V gave up 2 bases and J gave up 4 bases, with 12 bases separating them. This CDR3 reads CASSLEQGNYEQYF. The CDR3, as DNA: TGTGCCAGCAGTTTAGAACAGGGTAATTACGAGCAGTACTTC.

This chain connects TRBV10-3 to TRBJ1-1, with TRBD1 identical over 8 bases. Germline lookup yields CDR1 ENHRY and CDR2 SYGVKD. The junction had 4 bases not matched to a gene; V was cut back by 9 bases and J by 1 base. This CDR3 comprises 13 residues. The CDR3 bases are TGTGCCATTCGGGACAGGACGAACACTGAAGCTTTCTTT. It translates to CAIRDRTNTEAFF.

The chain links TRBV4-1 to TRBJ1-3, with a tentative D call TRBD1 (5 bases). V was trimmed by 1 base and J by 3 bases, leaving 13 bases between them. CDR3 length equals 16 residues. CDR1 is MGHRA and CDR2 is YSYEKL in the germline V gene. CDR3 in DNA: TGCGCCAGCAGCCAAGGAACAGGTTTAGGTGGAAACACCATATATTTT. Translated: CASSQGTGLGGNTIYF.

The V call is TRBV7-9, the J call TRBJ2-7, with TRBD1 matching over 9 bases. With 4 bases clipped from V and 2 bases from J, the junction kept 6 bases outside the gene matches. Germline CDR1 SEHNR, CDR2 FQNEAQ (reference sequence). CDR3 length: 15 amino acids. The CDR3 coding sequence is TGTGCCAGCAGCTCAGGACAGGGGCTCCCCTACGAGCAGTACTTC. Its translation: CASSSGQGLPYEQYF.